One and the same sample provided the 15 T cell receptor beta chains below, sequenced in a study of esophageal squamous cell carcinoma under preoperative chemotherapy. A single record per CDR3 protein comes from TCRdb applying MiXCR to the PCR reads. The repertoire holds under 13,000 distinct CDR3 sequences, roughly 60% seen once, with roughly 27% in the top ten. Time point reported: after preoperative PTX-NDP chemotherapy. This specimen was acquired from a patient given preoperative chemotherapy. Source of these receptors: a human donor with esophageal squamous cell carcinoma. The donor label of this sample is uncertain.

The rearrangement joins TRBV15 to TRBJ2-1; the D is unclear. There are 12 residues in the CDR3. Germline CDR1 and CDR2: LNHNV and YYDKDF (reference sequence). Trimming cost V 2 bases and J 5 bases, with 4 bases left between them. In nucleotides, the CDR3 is TGTGCCACCAGCAGACCCCACAATGAGCAGTTCTTC. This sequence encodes CATSRPHNEQFF.

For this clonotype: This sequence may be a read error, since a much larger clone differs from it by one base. The CDR3 DNA is TGTGCCAGCAGAGGAACCGGGACAGGGGAAAATACGCAGTATTTT. Translation: CASRGTGTGENTQYF. This rearrangement joins TRBV28 to TRBJ2-3, with 10 bases fitting TRBD1. There are 15 residues in the CDR3. Trimming took 6 bases from V and 7 from J; bases not matched to a gene: 10. Germline CDR1 and CDR2: MDHEN and SYDVKM.

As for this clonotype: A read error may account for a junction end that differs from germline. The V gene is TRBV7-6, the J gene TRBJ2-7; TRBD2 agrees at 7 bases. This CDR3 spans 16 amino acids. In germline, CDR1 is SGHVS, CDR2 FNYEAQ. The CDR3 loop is CASSRGVPAWPYAQYF. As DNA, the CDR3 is TGTGCCAGCAGCCGGGGGGTGCCGGCGTGGCCCTACGCGCAGTACTTC.

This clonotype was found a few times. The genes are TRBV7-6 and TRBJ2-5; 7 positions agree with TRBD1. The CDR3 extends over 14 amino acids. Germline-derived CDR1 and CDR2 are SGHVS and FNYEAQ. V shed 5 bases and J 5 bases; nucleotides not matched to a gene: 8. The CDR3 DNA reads TGTGCCAGCAGCATCACAGGGGCCCGGGAGACCCAGTACTTC. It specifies CASSITGARETQYF.

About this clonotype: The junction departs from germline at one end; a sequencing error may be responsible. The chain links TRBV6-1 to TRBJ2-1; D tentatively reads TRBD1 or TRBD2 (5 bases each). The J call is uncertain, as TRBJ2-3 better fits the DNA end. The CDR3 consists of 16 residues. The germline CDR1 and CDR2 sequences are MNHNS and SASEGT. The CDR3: CARSEFGGSDKETQYF. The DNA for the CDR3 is TGTGCCAGGAGTGAGTTTGGGGGAAGTGACAAAGAGACCCAGTATTTT.

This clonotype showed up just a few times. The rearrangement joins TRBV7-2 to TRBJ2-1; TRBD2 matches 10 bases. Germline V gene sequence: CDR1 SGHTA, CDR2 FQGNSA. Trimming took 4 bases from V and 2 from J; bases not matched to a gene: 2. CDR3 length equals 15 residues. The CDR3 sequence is CASSSGLATYNEQFF. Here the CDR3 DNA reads TGTGCCAGCAGCTCGGGACTAGCGACCTACAATGAGCAGTTCTTC. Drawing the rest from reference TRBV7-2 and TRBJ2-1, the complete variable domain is GAGVSQSPSNKVTEKGKDVELRCDPISGHTALYWYRQSLGQGLEFLIYFQGNSAPDKSGLPSDRFSAERTGGSVSTLTIQRTQQEDSAVYLCASSSGLATYNEQFFGPGTRLTVL.

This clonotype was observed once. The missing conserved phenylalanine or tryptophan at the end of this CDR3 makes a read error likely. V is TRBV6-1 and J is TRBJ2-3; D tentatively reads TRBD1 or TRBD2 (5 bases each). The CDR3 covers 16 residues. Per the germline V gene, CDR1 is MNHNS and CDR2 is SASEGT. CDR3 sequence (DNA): TGTGCCAGCAGGGGGTTTGGGGGAAGCGACACAGAGACGCAGTATTTA. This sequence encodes CASRGFGGSDTETQYL.

The CDR3 nucleotides are TGTGCCAGCAGCCCCCCGACAGGGTCCAAAAACATTCAGTACTTC. It is translated as CASSPPTGSKNIQYF. This chain joins TRBV7-2 and TRBJ2-5; the match to TRBD1 covers 7 bases. The last part of the DNA fits TRBJ2-4 better; the J call may be wrong. Germline V gene sequence: CDR1 SGHTA, CDR2 FQGNSA. This CDR3 has 15 amino acids.

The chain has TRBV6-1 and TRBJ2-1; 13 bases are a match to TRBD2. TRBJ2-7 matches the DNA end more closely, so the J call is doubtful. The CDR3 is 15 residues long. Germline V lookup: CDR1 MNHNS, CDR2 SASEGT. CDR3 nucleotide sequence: TGTGCCAGCAGTGGGACTAGCGGGAGCTCCTACGAGCAGTACTTC. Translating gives CASSGTSGSSYEQYF.

CDR3 sequence: CASSYAPQETQYF. CDR3 bases: TGTGCCAGCAGTTACGCCCCCCAAGAGACCCAGTACTTC. This chain uses TRBV6-5 with TRBJ2-1; D ambiguous. The tail of the sequence fits TRBJ2-5 better, so the J call may be wrong. The V gene's germline CDR1 is MNHEY and CDR2 SVGAGI. The CDR3 totals 13 residues.

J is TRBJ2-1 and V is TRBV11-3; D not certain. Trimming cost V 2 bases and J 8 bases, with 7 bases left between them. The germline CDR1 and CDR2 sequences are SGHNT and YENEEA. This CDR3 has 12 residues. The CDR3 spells CASSLQDDEQFF. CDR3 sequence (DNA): TGTGCCAGCAGCTTACAAGACGATGAGCAGTTCTTC.

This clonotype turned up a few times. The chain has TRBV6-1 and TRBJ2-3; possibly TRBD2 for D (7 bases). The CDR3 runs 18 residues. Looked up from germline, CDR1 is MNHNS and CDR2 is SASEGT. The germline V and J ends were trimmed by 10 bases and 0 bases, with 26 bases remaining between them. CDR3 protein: CATKQDSGPGLSTDTQYF. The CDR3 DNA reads TGTGCCACCAAGCAGGACAGTGGACCGGGACTAAGCACAGATACGCAGTATTTT.

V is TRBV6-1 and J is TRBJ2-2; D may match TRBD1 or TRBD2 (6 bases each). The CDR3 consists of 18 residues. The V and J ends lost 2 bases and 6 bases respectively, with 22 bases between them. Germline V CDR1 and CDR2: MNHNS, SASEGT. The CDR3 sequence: CASSEMEGKGGRSGELFF. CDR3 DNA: TGTGCCAGCAGTGAAATGGAAGGAAAGGGGGGTAGGTCCGGGGAGCTGTTTTTT.

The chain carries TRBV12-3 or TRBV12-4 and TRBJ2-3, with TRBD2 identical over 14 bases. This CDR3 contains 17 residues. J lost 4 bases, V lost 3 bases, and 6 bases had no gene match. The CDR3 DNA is TGTGCCAGCAGTTTGGTGACTAGCGGGAGGGGGGCAGATACGCAGTATTTT. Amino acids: CASSLVTSGRGADTQYF.

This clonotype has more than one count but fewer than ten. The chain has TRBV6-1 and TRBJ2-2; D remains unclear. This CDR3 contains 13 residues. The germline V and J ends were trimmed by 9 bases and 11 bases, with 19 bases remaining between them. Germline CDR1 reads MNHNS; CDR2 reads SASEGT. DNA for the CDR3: TGTGCCAGGGGTTGTGCGAACACCGATGAGCTGTTTTTT. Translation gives CARGCANTDELFF.